What follows describes a single T cell receptor beta chain. The sample holds many counts of this clonotype. The antigen it recognizes is unknown. Base-call qualities are not available, and no considerably larger clone is one nucleotide away. The data belong to a study of identical twins' blood T cells (dated by TCRdb to the early 2010s). A note on the overall study: About 48 million Illumina reads were obtained across about twelve libraries, of which six were alpha-chain libraries and six were beta-chain libraries. Using next-generation sequencing, the study compared the TCR alpha and beta chain repertoires of three pairs of monozygous twins to assess how genetics influences repertoire formation.

Libraries were built with 5' RACE. TCRdb lists the instrument as Illumina Genome Analyzer IIx. RNA-based TCR cDNA libraries were prepared by a previously described protocol with several modifications. Sample-specific barcodes were introduced on both ends of each TCR cDNA library during cDNA synthesis and amplification to prevent cross-contamination. In the paper's pipeline: Between about 100,000 and nearly 500,000 clonotypes were identified per individual, and about 2.2 to 3.6 million CDR3-containing reads were obtained per library. Reads carrying improper barcode index combinations were removed, after which the MiTCR software was used to build a cloneset for each library. While assembling CDR3 clonotypes, MiTCR corrected PCR and sequencing errors and either filtered or rescued low-quality reads. Artificial out-of-frame clonotypes were mapped to in-frame sequences, with one indel allowed in the CDR3, and then removed. Similarity of V and J gene usage between donors was measured as Jensen-Shannon divergence divided by mean entropy. The public reads were run again by TCRdb, first through fastp at Q25 and then through MiXCR, and only productive beta chains were kept. Merged by CDR3 protein, the rows form single entries marked with the most common genes and DNA. In this record, the V and J calls reflect TCRdb's handling and not the investigators' own analysis. For this sample there are 300,000 to 400,000 distinct CDR3 sequences; more than 25% appear just once. The top ten constitute roughly 5.5% of the sample.

Relative to germline, V is 5 bases shorter and J is 0 bases shorter, with 10 bases between their ends. The germline V gene provides CDR1 SQVTM and CDR2 ANQGSEA. From the cysteine up to the phenylalanine, the CDR3 has a length of 13 residues. CDR3 DNA only is kept here, 39 bases in frame from base 1. The donors were six healthy women who made up three monozygous twin pairs. Each of the three twin pairs had been raised together, and the twins in each pair were thought likely to have encountered the same infectious agents and vaccines. RNA was isolated from peripheral blood mononuclear cells and used to prepare TCR cDNA libraries. The investigation overall reported the following: Validation by independent studies was stated to be required for the proposed role of the TCRalpha J segment in MHC recognition during thymic selection. The number of shared CDR3 clonotypes between two donors was mainly determined by the product of their cloneset sizes, and twins did not clearly deviate from this trend. Environmental influences could not be excluded as an explanation for twin similarity, since twins were reared together. Among the most abundant TCRbeta clonotypes, each donor shared more CDR3 sequences with her twin than with unrelated donors. V gene usage, even among non-selected out-of-frame TCRbeta clonotypes, was reported to be markedly more similar within twin pairs than between unrelated donors.

The TCR comes from a woman aged 18 to 50 in good health. The receptor chain draws on TRBV29-1 and TRBJ1-1; the D gene remains uncertain. Sequencing was carried out using PBMCs. The DNA sequence is TGCAGCGTTCGGGCCAACATGAACACTGAAGCTTTCTTT. Its protein reads: CSVRANMNTEAFF. This CDR3, with the reference TRBV29-1 and TRBJ1-1 proteins standing in past its ends, gives the full variable domain SAVISQKPSRDICQRGTSLTIQCQVDSQVTMMFWYRQQPGQSLTLIATANQGSEATYESGFVIDKFPISRPNLTFSTLTVSNMSPEDSSIYLCSVRANMNTEAFFGQGTRLTVV.